This T cell receptor (beta chain) was observed in a study of blood T cell repertoires in COVID-19. Study summary: Material from acute and convalescent COVID-19 was sourced from the United States, Italy and Spain.

A word on this clone: The same CDR3 arises from other DNA sequences in this sample as well.

Germline loops: CDR1 SGHRS, CDR2 YFSETQ. V was pared by 2 bases and J by 5 bases, with 10 bases between. The CDR3 covers 13 residues. Authors' methods: It was from reference gene primer amplification that nucleated cell counts were estimated. The repertoire was sequenced with immunoSEQ multiplex PCR; TCRdb's copy has only in-frame clones and lacks some. V and J calls and clone size are given by that table; D and trimming were obtained from the DNA. The sample lists under 300,000 clones, more than 75% occurring once. The sequencing sample was made of PBMCs or T cells enriched from blood (not recorded which). The chain joins TRBV5-1 to TRBJ2-5; TRBD2 is a possible D gene (6 bases). The sequence came from a woman aged 55-70 years in a cohort exposed to, infected with or recovered from COVID-19 (not recorded which). The chain's CDR3 is CASSFGGAETQYF. In DNA, the CDR3 is TGCGCCAGCAGCTTCGGAGGGGCGGAGACCCAGTACTTC.